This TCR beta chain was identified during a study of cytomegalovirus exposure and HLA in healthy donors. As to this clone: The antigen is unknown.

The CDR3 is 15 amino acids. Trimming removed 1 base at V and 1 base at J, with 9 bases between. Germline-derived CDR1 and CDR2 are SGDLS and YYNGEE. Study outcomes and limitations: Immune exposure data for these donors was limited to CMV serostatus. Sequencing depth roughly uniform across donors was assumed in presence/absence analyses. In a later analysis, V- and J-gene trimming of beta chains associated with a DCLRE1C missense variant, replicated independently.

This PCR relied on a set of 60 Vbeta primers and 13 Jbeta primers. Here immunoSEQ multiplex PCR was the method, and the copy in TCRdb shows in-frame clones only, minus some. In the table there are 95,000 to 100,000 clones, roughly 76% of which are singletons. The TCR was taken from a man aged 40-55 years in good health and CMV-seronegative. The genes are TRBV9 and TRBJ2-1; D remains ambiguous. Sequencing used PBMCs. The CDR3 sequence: CASSVWPRSYNEQFF. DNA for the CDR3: TGTGCCAGCAGCGTATGGCCTAGGTCCTACAATGAGCAGTTCTTC.